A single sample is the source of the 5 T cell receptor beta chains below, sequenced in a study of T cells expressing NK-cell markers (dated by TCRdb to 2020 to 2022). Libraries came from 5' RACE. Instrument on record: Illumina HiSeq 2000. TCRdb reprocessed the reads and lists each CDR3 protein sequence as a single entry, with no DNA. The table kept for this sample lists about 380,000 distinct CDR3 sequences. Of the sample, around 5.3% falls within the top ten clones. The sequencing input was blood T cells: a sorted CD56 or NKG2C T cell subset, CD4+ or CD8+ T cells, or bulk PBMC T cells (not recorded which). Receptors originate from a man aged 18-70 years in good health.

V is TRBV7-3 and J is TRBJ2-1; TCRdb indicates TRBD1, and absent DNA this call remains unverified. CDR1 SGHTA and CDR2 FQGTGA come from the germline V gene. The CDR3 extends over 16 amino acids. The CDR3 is CASSLSRDRGYNEQFF.

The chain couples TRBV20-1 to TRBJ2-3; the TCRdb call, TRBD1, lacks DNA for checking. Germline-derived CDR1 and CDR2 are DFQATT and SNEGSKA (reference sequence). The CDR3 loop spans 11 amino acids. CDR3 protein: CSAAGADTQYF.

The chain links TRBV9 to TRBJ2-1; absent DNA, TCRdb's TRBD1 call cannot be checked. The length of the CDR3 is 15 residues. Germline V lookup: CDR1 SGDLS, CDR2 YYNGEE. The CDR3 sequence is CASSVVDRVGNEQFF. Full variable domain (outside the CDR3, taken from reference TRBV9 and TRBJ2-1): DSGVTQTPKHLITATGQRVTLRCSPRSGDLSVYWYQQSLDQGLQFLIQYYNGEERAKGNILERFSAQQFPDLHSELNLSSLELGDSALYFCASSVVDRVGNEQFFGPGTRLTVL.

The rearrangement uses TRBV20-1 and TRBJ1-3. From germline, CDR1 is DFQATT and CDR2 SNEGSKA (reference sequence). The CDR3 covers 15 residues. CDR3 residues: CSASPQKTSGNTIYF.

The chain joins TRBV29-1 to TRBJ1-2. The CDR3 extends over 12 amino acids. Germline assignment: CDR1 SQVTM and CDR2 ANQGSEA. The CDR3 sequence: CSVVVSNYGYTF.